The following is a T cell receptor beta chain sequence with its context. Its antigen is undetermined. cDNA libraries for TCR alpha and TCR beta, carrying sample barcodes and UMIs, came from 5'RACE with constant-segment primers. From the 5' RACE reads, TCRdb called clonotypes with MiXCR, one entry per CDR3 protein. The sample gives about 260,000 distinct CDR3 sequences, roughly 15% of which show up once; 22% is in the top ten. The data originate from a study of T-cell memory formation after mild COVID-19. Looking at the study overall: For the most part, TCR clusters were specific to one donor.

The CDR3 spans 14 residues. Between the trimmed V and J ends, which lost 5 bases and 5 bases, there was a span of 15 bases. Study-level points and caveats: Clones shrinking from day 15 to 85 showed even CD4/CD8 mixes; later expanders tilted CD4+.

The sequenced sample was PBMCs or a T cell subset sorted from them (not recorded which). The chain is built from TRBV12-3 or TRBV12-4 and TRBJ1-1, with D hard to call. This receptor was taken from a man between 18 and 29 years old who had mild COVID-19 (a few samples of this study predate the infection). Cell type and time point are not known. CDR3 nucleotide sequence: TGTGCCAGCAGTCGCGGACTGTCGGGGACTGAAGCTTTCTTT. This encodes CASSRGLSGTEAFF.